The clone carrying this T cell receptor beta chain was observed at least ten times. Sample-barcoded 5' priming and a J-beta primer mix drove a second PCR of roughly 7 to 11 cycles. MiXCR, applied by TCRdb to the 5' RACE reads, yields one record per CDR3 protein. The sample contains fewer than 2 million distinct CDR3 sequences, more than 35% of which appear only once. This record comes from a study of blood T cells in healthy people across ages. RNA extraction gave at least 5 micrograms of total RNA per sample. CDR3 length equals 9 residues. Sequenced material: blood. This chain uses TRBV21-1 with TRBJ2-1. TRBV21-1 is a pseudogene. The origin of this receptor is a human donor in good health. The CDR3, as DNA: TGTGCCAGCGGTCATGAGCAGTTCTTC. Protein sequence: CASGHEQFF.